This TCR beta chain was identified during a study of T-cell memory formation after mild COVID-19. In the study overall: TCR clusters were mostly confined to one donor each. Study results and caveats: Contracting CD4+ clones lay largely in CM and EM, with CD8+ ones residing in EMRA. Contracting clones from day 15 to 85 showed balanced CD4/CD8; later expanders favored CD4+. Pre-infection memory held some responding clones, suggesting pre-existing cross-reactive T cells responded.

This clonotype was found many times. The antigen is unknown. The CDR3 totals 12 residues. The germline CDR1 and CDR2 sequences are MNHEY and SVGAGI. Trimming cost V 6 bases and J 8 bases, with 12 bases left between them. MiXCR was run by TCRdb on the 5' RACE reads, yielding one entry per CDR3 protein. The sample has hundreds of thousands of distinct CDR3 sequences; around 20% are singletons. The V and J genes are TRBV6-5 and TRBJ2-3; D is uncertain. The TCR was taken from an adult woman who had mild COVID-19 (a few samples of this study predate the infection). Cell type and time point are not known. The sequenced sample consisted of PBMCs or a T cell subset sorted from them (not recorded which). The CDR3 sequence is CASSAPPGTQYF. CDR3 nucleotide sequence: TGTGCCAGCAGCGCGCCTCCCGGTACGCAGTATTTT.